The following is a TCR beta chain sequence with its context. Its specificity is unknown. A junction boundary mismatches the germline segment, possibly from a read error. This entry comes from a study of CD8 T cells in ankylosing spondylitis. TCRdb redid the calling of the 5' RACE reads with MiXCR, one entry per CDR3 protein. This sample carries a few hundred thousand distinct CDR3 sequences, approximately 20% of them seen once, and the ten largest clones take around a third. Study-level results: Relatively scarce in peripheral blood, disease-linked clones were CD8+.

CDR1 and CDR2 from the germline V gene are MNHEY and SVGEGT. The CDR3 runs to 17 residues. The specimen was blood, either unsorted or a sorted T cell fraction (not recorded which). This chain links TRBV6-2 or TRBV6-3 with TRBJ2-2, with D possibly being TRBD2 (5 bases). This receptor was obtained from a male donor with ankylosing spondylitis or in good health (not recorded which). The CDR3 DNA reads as TGTGCCAGCAGTTACCTCCTGTCGGGAACATACACCAGGGAGCTGTTTTTT. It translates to CASSYLLSGTYTRELFF.